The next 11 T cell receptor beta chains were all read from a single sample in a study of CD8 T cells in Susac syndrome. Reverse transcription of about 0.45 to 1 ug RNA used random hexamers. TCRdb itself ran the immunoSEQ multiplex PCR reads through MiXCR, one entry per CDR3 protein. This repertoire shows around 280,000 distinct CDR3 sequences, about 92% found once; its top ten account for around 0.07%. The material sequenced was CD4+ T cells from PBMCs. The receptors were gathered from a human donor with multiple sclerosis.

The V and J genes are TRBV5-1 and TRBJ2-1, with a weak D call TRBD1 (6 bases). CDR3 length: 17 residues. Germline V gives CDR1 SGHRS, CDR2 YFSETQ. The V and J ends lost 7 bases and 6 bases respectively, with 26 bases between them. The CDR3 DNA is TGCGCCAGCGGATGGGATCCCACCGAACAGGGCTTCAATGAGCAGTTCTTC. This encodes CASGWDPTEQGFNEQFF.

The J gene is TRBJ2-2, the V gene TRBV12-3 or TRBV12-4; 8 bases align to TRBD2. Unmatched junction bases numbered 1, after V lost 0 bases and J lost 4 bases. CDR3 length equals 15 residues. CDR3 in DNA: TGTGCCAGCAGTTTAGCCAGCGGGGGCACCGGGGAGCTGTTTTTT. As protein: CASSLASGGTGELFF.

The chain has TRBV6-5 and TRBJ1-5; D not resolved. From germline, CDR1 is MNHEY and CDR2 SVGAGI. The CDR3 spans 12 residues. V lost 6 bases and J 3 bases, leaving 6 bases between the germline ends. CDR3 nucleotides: TGTGCCAGCAGGAATCCCAATCAGCCCCAGCATTTT. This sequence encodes CASRNPNQPQHF.

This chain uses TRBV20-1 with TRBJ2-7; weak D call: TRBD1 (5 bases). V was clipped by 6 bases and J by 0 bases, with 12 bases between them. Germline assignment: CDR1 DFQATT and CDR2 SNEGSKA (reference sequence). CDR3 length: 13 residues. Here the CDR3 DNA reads TGCAGTGCGTGGGGCCGGAGCTCCTACGAGCAGTACTTC. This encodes CSAWGRSSYEQYF.

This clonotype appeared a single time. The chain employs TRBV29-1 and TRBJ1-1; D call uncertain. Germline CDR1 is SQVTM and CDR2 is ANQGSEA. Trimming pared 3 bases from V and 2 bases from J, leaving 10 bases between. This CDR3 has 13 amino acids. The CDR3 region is CSVDLGFNTEAFF. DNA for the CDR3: TGCAGCGTTGATTTAGGGTTCAACACTGAAGCTTTCTTT.

CDR3 sequence: CASSPSRLARNTGELFF. In DNA, the CDR3 is TGTGCCAGCAGTCCGAGTCGACTAGCTCGCAACACCGGGGAGCTGTTTTTT. V usage is TRBV27 and J usage is TRBJ2-2; 7 positions agree with TRBD2. From germline, CDR1 is MNHEY and CDR2 SMNVEV (reference sequence). This CDR3 contains 17 residues. After removal of 5 bases from V and 2 bases from J, the junction contained 11 bases not matched to a gene.

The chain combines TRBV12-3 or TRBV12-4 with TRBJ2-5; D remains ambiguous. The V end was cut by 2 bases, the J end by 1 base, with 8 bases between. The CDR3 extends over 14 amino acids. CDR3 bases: TGTGCCAGCAGTTTAACGACGGTCCAAGAGACCCAGTACTTC. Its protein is CASSLTTVQETQYF.

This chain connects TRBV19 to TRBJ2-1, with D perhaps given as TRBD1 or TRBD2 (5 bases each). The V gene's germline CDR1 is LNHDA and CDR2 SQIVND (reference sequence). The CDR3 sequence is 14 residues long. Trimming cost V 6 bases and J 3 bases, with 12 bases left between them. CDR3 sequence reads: CASSGTVVYNEQFF. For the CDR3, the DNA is TGTGCCAGTAGCGGGACCGTGGTCTACAATGAGCAGTTCTTC. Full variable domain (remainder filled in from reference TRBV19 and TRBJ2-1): DGGITQSPKYLFRKEGQNVTLSCEQNLNHDAMYWYRQDPGQGLRLIYYSQIVNDFQKGDIAEGYSVSREKKESFPLTVTSAQKNPTAFYLCASSGTVVYNEQFFGPGTRLTVL.

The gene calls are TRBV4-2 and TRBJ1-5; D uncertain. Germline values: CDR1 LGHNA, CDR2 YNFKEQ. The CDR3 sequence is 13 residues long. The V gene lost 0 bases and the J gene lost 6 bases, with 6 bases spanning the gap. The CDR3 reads CASSQDGVQPQHF. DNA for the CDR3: TGTGCCAGCAGCCAAGATGGGGTTCAGCCCCAGCATTTT.

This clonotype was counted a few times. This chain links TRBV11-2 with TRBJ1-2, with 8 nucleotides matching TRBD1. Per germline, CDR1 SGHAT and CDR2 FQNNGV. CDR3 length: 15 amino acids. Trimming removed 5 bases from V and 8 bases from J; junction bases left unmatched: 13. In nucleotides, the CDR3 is TGTGCCAGCAGCCATGGGACAGGACGGTTGGAGGGCTACACCTTC. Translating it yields CASSHGTGRLEGYTF.

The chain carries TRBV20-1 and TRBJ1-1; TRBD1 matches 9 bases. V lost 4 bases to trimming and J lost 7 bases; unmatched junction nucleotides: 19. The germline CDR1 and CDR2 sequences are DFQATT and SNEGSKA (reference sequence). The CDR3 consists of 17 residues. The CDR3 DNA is TGCAGTGCTATAACCAACAGGGGGCGCCTAGGAGAAGTTGAAGCTTTCTTT. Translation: CSAITNRGRLGEVEAFF.